These T cell receptor beta chains were read from a single sample in a study of identical twins. A single record per CDR3 protein comes from TCRdb applying MiXCR to the 5' RACE reads. The table records 1.5 million to 2 million distinct CDR3 sequences, more than 30% of them present only once. The sequencing input was cord blood. The receptors shown here come from a newborn girl in good health. Each CDR3 is given with its conserved first and last residue. D genes are given only for firm matches. Expanded clones get a size class; other rows say once, few or many, or leave the size out.

V gene	clone size	J gene	D gene	CDR3 DNA	CDR3 protein
TRBV12-3/TRBV12-4	-	TRBJ2-6	-	TGTGCCAGCAGTGCAGGGTTTCCTTCTGGGGCCAACGTCCTGACTTTC	CASSAGFPSGANVLTF
TRBV9	-	TRBJ2-3	TRBD2	TGTGCCAGCAGCGTAGCTACCGCTAGCGGGGGAGACACAGATACGCAGTATTTT	CASSVATASGGDTDTQYF
TRBV2	few	TRBJ2-7	TRBD2	TGTGCTAGCTTCTTCGGGCGCCTAGCGGGAGCCGAGCAGTACTTC	CASFFGRLAGAEQYF
TRBV9	few	TRBJ2-7	TRBD1	TGTGCCAGCAGCCGGACAGGGGGGGGTTACGAGCAGTACTTC	CASSRTGGGYEQYF
TRBV4-1	few	TRBJ2-3	TRBD2	TGCGCCAGCAGCCAACTACTAGCGGGAGTGTCATCAGATACGCAGTATTTT	CASSQLLAGVSSDTQYF
TRBV20-1	once	TRBJ1-1	-	TGCAGTGCTAGAGCTCTCGGGAGGCGGAGCACTGAAGCTTTCTTT	CSARALGRRSTEAFF
TRBV3-1	-	TRBJ1-2	-	TGTGCCAGCAGCCAAGGGACCGTCATGCATGGCTACACCTTC	CASSQGTVMHGYTF
TRBV20-1	-	TRBJ2-7	TRBD2	TGCAGTGCCCTCCGCCGGCGGGGGAGCTCCTACAATGAGCAGTACTTC	CSALRRRGSSYNEQYF
TRBV5-6	-	TRBJ2-5	TRBD2	TGTGCCAGCAGCTTACTAGCGGGACCTGGGGGGAGTGAGCAGTACTTC	CASSLLAGPGGSEQYF
TRBV18	-	TRBJ1-2	TRBD1	TGTGCCAGCTCAACCCGACAGGGGAAAACCTATGGCTACACCTTC	CASSTRQGKTYGYTF
TRBV14	-	TRBJ2-7	TRBD2	TGTGCCAGCACCCACGGCCTAGCGGGAGAGGAGCAGTACTTC	CASTHGLAGEEQYF
TRBV7-2	few	TRBJ2-3	TRBD1	TGTGCCAGCACCCAAAGGGGGCCTTCGGCAGATACGCAGTATTTT	CASTQRGPSADTQYF
TRBV10-3	-	TRBJ1-6	-	TGTGCCATCAGTGAGGCTGGGGTTTCACCCCTCCACTTT	CAISEAGVSPLHF
TRBV15	-	TRBJ1-5	-	TGTGCCACCAGCAGAGGACAGGCTCACAATCAGCCCCAGCATTTT	CATSRGQAHNQPQHF
TRBV12-3/TRBV12-4	-	TRBJ2-7	TRBD1	TGTGCCAGCAGTTTCTTGGACAGGTCCTACGAGCAGTACTTC	CASSFLDRSYEQYF
TRBV20-1	-	TRBJ2-7	-	TGCAGTGCTATCCCGGACAGCCTCGAGCAGTACTTC	CSAIPDSLEQYF
TRBV29-1	once	TRBJ2-7	-	TGCAGCGTTGACAGCCGTGGGGGTTTATGCTACGAGCAGTACTTC	CSVDSRGGLCYEQYF
TRBV5-1	-	TRBJ2-2	-	TGCGCCAGCAGCTTGAAGGACACCGGGGAGCTGTTTTTT	CASSLKDTGELFF
TRBV7-8	few	TRBJ1-1	TRBD1	TGTGCCAGCAGCGCTTTAGGTTCACCGGGACAGGGGCCTGAAGCTTTCTTT	CASSALGSPGQGPEAFF
TRBV10-3	-	TRBJ2-4	TRBD1	TGTGCCATCAGCTACAGGGGGCCTAGCGGCAAGCAGTACTTC	CAISYRGPSGKQYF
TRBV27	few	TRBJ2-1	-	TGTGCCAGCAGTTTACGCCGGGGGCGCGGGAATGAGCAGTTCTTC	CASSLRRGRGNEQFF
TRBV15	-	TRBJ1-6	TRBD1	TGTGCCACCAGCAGAGATGGGCTCAGGACAGGGAATTCACCCCTCCACTTT	CATSRDGLRTGNSPLHF
TRBV20-1	-	TRBJ2-1	TRBD2	TGCAGTGCTAGCGGGGGGGCCAACGCAGATGAGCAGTTCTTC	CSASGGANADEQFF
TRBV20-1	few	TRBJ2-7	TRBD1	TGCAGTGCGAGCGAGACAGGGATAGGGTACGAGCAGTACTTC	CSASETGIGYEQYF
TRBV12-3/TRBV12-4	-	TRBJ2-1	-	TGTGCCAGCAGTTTTGGCGAGGGCAATGAGCAGTTCTTC	CASSFGEGNEQFF
TRBV30	few	TRBJ2-4	-	TGTGCCTGGAGGACTGGTGAGGAGCAGTACTTC	CAWRTGEEQYF
TRBV5-1	-	TRBJ1-4	TRBD1	TGCGCCAGCAGCTCCGATCTAACCGGGACAGTGAATGAAAAACTGTTTTTT	CASSSDLTGTVNEKLFF
TRBV7-2	-	TRBJ1-1	-	TGTGCCAGCAGCTTTTCACAGGGTTATGGGAACACTGAAGCTTTCTTT	CASSFSQGYGNTEAFF
TRBV5-1	-	TRBJ1-2	TRBD1	TGCGCCAGCAGCCCCCCCCCGGGACAGACAAGCTATGGCTACACCTTC	CASSPPPGQTSYGYTF
TRBV7-9	many	TRBJ1-1	-	TGTGCCAGCAGCTTCAGGGGTGGGATGAACACTGAAGCTTTCTTT	CASSFRGGMNTEAFF
TRBV20-1	-	TRBJ2-7	TRBD2	TGCGGAGTGCTAGGGACTAGCGGGTGGTACGAGCAGTACTTC	CGVLGTSGWYEQYF
TRBV3-1	-	TRBJ1-1	-	TGTGCCAGCAGCCCCGGGCGAACTGGAGCTTTCTTT	CASSPGRTGAFF
TRBV6-1	-	TRBJ1-4	-	TGTGCCAGCAGCTGGACAGTTGGTAATGAAAAACTGTTTTTT	CASSWTVGNEKLFF
TRBV20-1	few	TRBJ2-1	-	TGCAGTGCTTGGAATGAGCAGTTCTTC	CSAWNEQFF
TRBV6-4	-	TRBJ1-1	-	TGTGCCAGCAGTGGCCCTCAGCAAGGCGACACTGAAGCTTTCTTT	CASSGPQQGDTEAFF
TRBV7-9	few	TRBJ2-3	-	TGTGCCATAGGGACGGTAGATACGCAGTATTTT	CAIGTVDTQYF
TRBV25-1	few	TRBJ2-5	-	TGTGCCAGCAGTGAATCCCGGGAGTTGGAGACCCAGTACTTC	CASSESRELETQYF
TRBV5-1	-	TRBJ2-2	-	TGCGCCAGCAGGTGGAGGACAAACCCGAACACCGGGGAGCTGTTTTTT	CASRWRTNPNTGELFF
TRBV7-9	-	TRBJ2-3	-	TGTGCCAGCAGCTCACAGGGGACTACCCGCACAGATACGCAGTATTTT	CASSSQGTTRTDTQYF
TRBV15	-	TRBJ1-6	-	TGTGCCACCAGCAGGGCGACCAGCGGGGTTCCCCTCCACTTT	CATSRATSGVPLHF
TRBV6-6	-	TRBJ2-7	-	TGTGCCAGCAGTTACTCGAAGGACTCGATCAATGAGCAGTACTTC	CASSYSKDSINEQYF
TRBV15	-	TRBJ1-2	-	TGTGCCACCAGCAGAGATGTAGGGGAAAGAAACTATGGCTACACCTTC	CATSRDVGERNYGYTF
TRBV7-4	-	TRBJ1-2	TRBD1	TGTGCCAGCAGCTCCCCCCCCGGGACAGTCTATGGCTACACCTTC	CASSSPPGTVYGYTF
TRBV20-1	-	TRBJ2-5	TRBD1	TGCAGTGCTACCGTTACAGGGGTAGAGACCCAGTACTTC	CSATVTGVETQYF
TRBV28	-	TRBJ2-1	-	TGTGCCAGCAGTTTATGGGACTCCCTGCACAGTGAGCAGTTCTTC	CASSLWDSLHSEQFF